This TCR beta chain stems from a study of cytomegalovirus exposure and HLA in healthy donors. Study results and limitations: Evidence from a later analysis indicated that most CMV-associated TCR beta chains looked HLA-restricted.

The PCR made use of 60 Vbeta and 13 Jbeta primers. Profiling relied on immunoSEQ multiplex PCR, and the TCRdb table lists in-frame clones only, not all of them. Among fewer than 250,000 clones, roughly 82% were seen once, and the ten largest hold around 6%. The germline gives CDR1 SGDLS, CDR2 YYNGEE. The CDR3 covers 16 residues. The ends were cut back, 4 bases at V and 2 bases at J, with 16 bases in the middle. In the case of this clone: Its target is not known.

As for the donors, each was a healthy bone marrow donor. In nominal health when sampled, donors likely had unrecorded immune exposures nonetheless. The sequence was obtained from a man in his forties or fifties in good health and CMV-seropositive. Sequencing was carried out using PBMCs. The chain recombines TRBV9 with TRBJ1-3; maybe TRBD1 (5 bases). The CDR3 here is CASSSQVGQAGNTIYF. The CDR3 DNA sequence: TGTGCCAGCAGCTCCCAAGTGGGGCAGGCTGGAAACACCATATATTTT.